The sequence of this T cell receptor (beta chain) was determined in a study of T cell clones after liver transplantation. Trimming cost V 8 bases and J 4 bases, with 16 bases left between them. Per the germline V gene, CDR1 is SGDLS and CDR2 is YYNGEE. CDR3 length equals 14 residues. This clone was recorded once. Here immunoSEQ multiplex PCR was the method, and the copy in TCRdb shows in-frame clones only, minus some. The data contain tens of thousands of clones, over 60% of them singletons. The chain is built from TRBV9 and TRBJ2-1, with D perhaps TRBD1 (6 bases). This TCR was sampled from a human patient who received a liver transplant. A share of the T cells may be of graft donor origin. Sample: CD4+ T cells from blood, taken at the 22-month timepoint. The CDR3 loop is CASSVGAVYNEQFF. The DNA for the CDR3 is TGTGCCAGTTCCGTGGGGGCAGTTTACAATGAGCAGTTCTTC.